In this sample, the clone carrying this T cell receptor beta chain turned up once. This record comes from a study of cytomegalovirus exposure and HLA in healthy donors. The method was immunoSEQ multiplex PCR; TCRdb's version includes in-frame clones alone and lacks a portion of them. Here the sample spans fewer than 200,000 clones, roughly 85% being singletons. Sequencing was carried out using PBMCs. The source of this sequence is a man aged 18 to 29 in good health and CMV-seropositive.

The CDR3 sequence: CASSLRTGHSTEAFF. CDR3 DNA sequence: TGTGCCAGCAGCTTGAGGACAGGGCACAGCACTGAAGCTTTCTTT. The gene calls are TRBV5-6 and TRBJ1-1; 8 positions agree with TRBD1. Germline V CDR1 and CDR2: SGHDT, YYEEEE. CDR3 length equals 15 residues. Trimming at V came to 1 base and at J to 4 bases, leaving 6 bases not matched to a gene.